This TCR beta chain was identified during a study of blood T cells in healthy people across ages. Concerning this clonotype itself: Its antigen is unidentified.

A second PCR, run for about 7 to 11 cycles, used a sample-barcoded 5' primer plus a J-beta primer mix. No fewer than 3 million CDR3-containing paired-end reads came from each sample. TCRdb fed the 5' RACE reads into MiXCR, producing one record per CDR3 protein. Of approximately 1.5 million distinct CDR3 sequences in the sample, 40% to 45% were seen once. General study findings and limits: Diversity of TCR beta per million T cells declined in a roughly linear way with age.

The clonotype originates from a woman aged 18-29 years in good health. Specimen: blood.

CDR3 loop: CATSDSRRASYNEQFF. The CDR3 DNA reads as TGTGCCACCAGTGATTCGCGGCGGGCCTCCTACAATGAGCAGTTCTTC. This chain joins TRBV24-1 and TRBJ2-1, with D perhaps TRBD2 (5 bases). The CDR3 is made up of 16 amino acids. The germline V and J ends were trimmed by 2 bases and 0 bases, with 10 bases remaining between them. Germline V gives CDR1 KGHDR, CDR2 SFDVKD.